Listed here is a single T cell receptor beta chain. The antigen is not known. CDR3 length: 15 residues. V was pared by 2 bases and J by 3 bases, with 3 bases of the junction left unmatched. The germline V gene encodes CDR1 SGHTA and CDR2 FQGTGA. The PCR was carried out with 60 Vbeta primers and 13 Jbeta primers. The protocol was immunoSEQ multiplex PCR, while the TCRdb copy is restricted to in-frame clones and leaves out a portion. The table records approximately 180,000 clones, 84% of them present only once. The sample is drawn from a study of cytomegalovirus exposure and HLA in healthy donors. Study summary: There were approximately 85 million unique TCRs (from HLA-typed donors) in an early data release.

Study results and limitations: Immune exposure data for these donors was limited to CMV serostatus. A prior analysis recorded that most TCR beta V segments were productive about 87% or about 30% of the time.

Sequencing was performed on PBMCs. The clonotype originates from a man between 18 and 35 years old in good health and CMV-seronegative. J is TRBJ2-1 and V is TRBV7-3; 8 nucleotides match TRBD2. CDR3 in DNA: TGTGCCAGCAGCTTATCCGGGACTAGCTACAATGAGCAGTTCTTC. It codes for CASSLSGTSYNEQFF.